These 4 T cell receptor beta chains were all obtained from the same sample, sequenced in a study of vaccination and CD4 T cells after COVID-19. Sequencing of cultured CD4+ T cell DNA used the Oncomine TCR Beta short-read assay. TCRdb independently ran MiXCR on the PCR reads; one entry per CDR3 protein. In the table there are approximately 7,000 distinct CDR3 sequences, 40% to 55% of which are singletons. No antigen has been assigned to these receptors. Treatment denoted: roughly 10-day PBMC culture with coronavirus spike peptide pools or control peptides (ViraFEST assay). Those CD4+ T cells from the unexposed donor predate the COVID-19 pandemic (2011-2018). Sequenced input: CD4+ T cells from blood, cultured in vitro. Source of these receptors: a human donor in good health.

V gene TRBV6-5 combines with J gene TRBJ2-7; D tentatively fits TRBD1 or TRBD2 (5 bases each). Germline lookup yields CDR1 MNHEY and CDR2 SVGAGI. CDR3 length equals 14 residues. Trimming took 0 bases from V and 0 from J, leaving 6 bases between them. The CDR3 DNA reads TGTGCCAGCAGTTACTCTGGGGGCTCCTACGAGCAGTACTTC. It yields the protein CASSYSGGSYEQYF.

This clonotype was observed a handful of times. V usage is TRBV6-1 and J usage is TRBJ2-1; the match to TRBD2 covers 7 bases. The CDR3 covers 15 residues. After removal of 2 bases from V and 7 bases from J, the junction contained 8 bases not matched to a gene. Looked up from germline, CDR1 is MNHNS and CDR2 is SASEGT. CDR3 in DNA: TGTGCCAGCAGTGAACGGGGGGAACGGCGAAATGAGCAGTTCTTC. Translated, it gives CASSERGERRNEQFF.

This chain links TRBV6-1 with TRBJ2-5; no clear D. The CDR3 has 14 residues. The V and J ends lost 2 bases and 1 base respectively, with 8 bases between them. CDR1 is MNHNS and CDR2 is SASEGT in the germline V gene. The CDR3: CASSEISAQETQYF. In DNA form, the CDR3 reads TGTGCCAGCAGTGAAATCAGCGCCCAAGAGACCCAGTACTTC.

This chain connects TRBV12-3 or TRBV12-4 to TRBJ2-1, with D perhaps TRBD1 (5 bases). This CDR3 is 12 amino acids long. V was shortened by 5 bases and J by 4 bases, with 6 bases between the two germline ends. Written as DNA, the CDR3 is TGTGCCAGCAGTAACAGGTACAATGAGCAGTTCTTC. The encoded protein is CASSNRYNEQFF.